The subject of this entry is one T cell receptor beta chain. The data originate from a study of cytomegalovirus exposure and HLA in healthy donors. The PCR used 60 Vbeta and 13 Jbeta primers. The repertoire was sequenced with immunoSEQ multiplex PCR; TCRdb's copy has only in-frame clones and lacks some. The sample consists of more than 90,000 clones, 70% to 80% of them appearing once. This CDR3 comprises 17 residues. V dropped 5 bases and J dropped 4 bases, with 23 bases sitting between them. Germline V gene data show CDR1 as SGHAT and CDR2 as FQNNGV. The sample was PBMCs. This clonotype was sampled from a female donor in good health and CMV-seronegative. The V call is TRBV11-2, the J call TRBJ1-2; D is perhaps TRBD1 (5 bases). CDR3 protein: CASSPGGEGISVYGYTF. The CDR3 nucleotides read TGTGCCAGCAGCCCCGGGGGGGAGGGGATATCTGTCTATGGCTACACCTTC.